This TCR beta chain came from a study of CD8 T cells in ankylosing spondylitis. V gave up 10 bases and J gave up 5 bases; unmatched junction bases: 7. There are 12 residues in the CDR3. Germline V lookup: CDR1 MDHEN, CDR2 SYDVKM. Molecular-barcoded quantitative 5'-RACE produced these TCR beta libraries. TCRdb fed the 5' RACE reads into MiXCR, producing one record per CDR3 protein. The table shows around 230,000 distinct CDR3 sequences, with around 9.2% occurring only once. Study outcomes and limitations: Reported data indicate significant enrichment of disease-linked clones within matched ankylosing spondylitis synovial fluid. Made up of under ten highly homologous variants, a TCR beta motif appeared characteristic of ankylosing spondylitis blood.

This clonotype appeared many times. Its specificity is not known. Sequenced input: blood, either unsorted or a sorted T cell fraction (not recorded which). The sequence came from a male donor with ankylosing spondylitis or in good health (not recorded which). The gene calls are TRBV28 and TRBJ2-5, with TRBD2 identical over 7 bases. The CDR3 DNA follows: TGTGCCACCGGACTAGTGGCCGAGACCCAGTACTTC. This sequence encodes CATGLVAETQYF.